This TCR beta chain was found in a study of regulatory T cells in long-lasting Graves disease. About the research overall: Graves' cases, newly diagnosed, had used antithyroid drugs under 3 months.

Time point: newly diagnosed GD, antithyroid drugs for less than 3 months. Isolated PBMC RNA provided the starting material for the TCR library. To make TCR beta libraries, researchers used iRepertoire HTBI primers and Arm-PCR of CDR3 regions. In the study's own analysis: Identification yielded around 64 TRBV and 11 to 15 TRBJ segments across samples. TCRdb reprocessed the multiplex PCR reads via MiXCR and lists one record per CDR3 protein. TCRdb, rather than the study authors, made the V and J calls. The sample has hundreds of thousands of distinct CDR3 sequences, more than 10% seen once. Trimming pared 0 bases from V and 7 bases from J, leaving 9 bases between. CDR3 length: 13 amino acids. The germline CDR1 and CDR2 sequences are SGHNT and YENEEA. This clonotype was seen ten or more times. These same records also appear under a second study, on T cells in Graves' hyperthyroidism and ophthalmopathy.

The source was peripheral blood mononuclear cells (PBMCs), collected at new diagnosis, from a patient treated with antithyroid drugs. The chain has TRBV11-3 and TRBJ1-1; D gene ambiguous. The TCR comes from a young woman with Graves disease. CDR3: CASSLEPSHEAFF. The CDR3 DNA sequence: TGTGCCAGCAGCTTAGAACCTTCCCATGAAGCTTTCTTT. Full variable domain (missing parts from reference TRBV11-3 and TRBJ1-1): EAGVVQSPRYKIIEKKQPVAFWCNPISGHNTLYWYLQNLGQGPELLIRYENEEAVDDSQLPKDRFSAERLKGVDSTLKIQPAELGDSAVYLCASSLEPSHEAFFGQGTRLTVV.